Listed below are T cell receptor beta chains from one sample, sequenced in a study of blood T cells in healthy people across ages. Each CDR3 protein is one row after TCRdb ran MiXCR on the 5' RACE reads. The sample holds 1.8 million or so distinct CDR3 sequences, 35% to 50% seen once. Specimen: blood. All receptors come from a human donor in good health. Both conserved end residues are part of each CDR3. The D gene is left open where the match is weak. Clone size, where shown, is once, few, many, or a class for clones that have expanded.

CDR3 protein: CASSLWQGSGANYGYTF; CDR3 DNA: TGTGCCAGCAGTTTATGGCAAGGTTCGGGCGCTAACTATGGCTACACCTTC; D gene: .; J gene: TRBJ1-2; clone size: .; V gene: TRBV12-3/TRBV12-4
CDR3 protein: CASSSGQGWTTDTQYF; CDR3 DNA: TGCGCCAGCAGCTCCGGACAGGGTTGGACGACAGATACGCAGTATTTT; D gene: TRBD1; J gene: TRBJ2-3; clone size: few; V gene: TRBV5-1
CDR3 protein: CASARDRGGYTF; CDR3 DNA: TGCGCCAGCGCCCGGGACAGGGGTGGCTACACCTTC; D gene: TRBD1; J gene: TRBJ1-2; clone size: few; V gene: TRBV5-1
CDR3 protein: CSATTPRSYGYTF; CDR3 DNA: TGCAGTGCTACCACCCCCAGGAGCTATGGCTACACCTTC; D gene: .; J gene: TRBJ1-2; clone size: few; V gene: TRBV20-1
CDR3 protein: CASGATDTQYF; CDR3 DNA: TGTGCCAGCGGGGCCACAGATACGCAGTATTTT; D gene: .; J gene: TRBJ2-3; clone size: .; V gene: TRBV7-2
CDR3 protein: CSVTGGKETQYF; CDR3 DNA: TGCAGTGTGACAGGGGGTAAAGAGACCCAGTACTTC; D gene: TRBD1; J gene: TRBJ2-5; clone size: .; V gene: TRBV20-1
CDR3 protein: CASSLGGLGPYEQYF; CDR3 DNA: TGTGCCAGCAGCTTGGGGGGACTAGGACCCTACGAGCAGTACTTC; D gene: TRBD2; J gene: TRBJ2-7; clone size: .; V gene: TRBV7-9
CDR3 protein: CTSSYRAVNYGYTF; CDR3 DNA: TGTACCAGCAGTTACCGGGCCGTAAACTATGGCTACACCTTC; D gene: .; J gene: TRBJ1-2; clone size: .; V gene: TRBV6-6
CDR3 protein: CSASRTNYGYTF; CDR3 DNA: TGCAGTGCTTCGAGGACTAACTATGGCTACACCTTC; D gene: .; J gene: TRBJ1-2; clone size: once; V gene: TRBV20-1
CDR3 protein: CASSLFLGGTDTQYF; CDR3 DNA: TGCGCCAGCAGCTTGTTTCTCGGGGGCACAGATACGCAGTATTTT; D gene: .; J gene: TRBJ2-3; clone size: .; V gene: TRBV5-1
CDR3 protein: CSVLFTGGSYEQYF; CDR3 DNA: TGCAGCGTTCTTTTCACAGGGGGCTCCTACGAGCAGTACTTC; D gene: TRBD1; J gene: TRBJ2-7; clone size: .; V gene: TRBV29-1
CDR3 protein: CASSQAALVGVDTQYF; CDR3 DNA: TGCGCCAGCAGCCAGGCGGCACTAGTGGGGGTAGATACGCAGTATTTT; D gene: .; J gene: TRBJ2-3; clone size: few; V gene: TRBV4-1
CDR3 protein: CSVKDIYEQFF; CDR3 DNA: TGCAGCGTCAAAGACATCTACGAGCAGTTCTTC; D gene: .; J gene: TRBJ2-1; clone size: .; V gene: TRBV29-1
CDR3 protein: CASSLYLRGADYNEQFF; CDR3 DNA: TGTGCCAGCAGCTTATATTTGAGGGGGGCAGATTACAATGAGCAGTTCTTC; D gene: .; J gene: TRBJ2-1; clone size: .; V gene: TRBV7-3
CDR3 protein: CASSPTRGRGRTNEKLFF; CDR3 DNA: TGCGCCAGCAGCCCCACTCGGGGCAGGGGAAGGACTAATGAAAAACTGTTTTTT; D gene: .; J gene: TRBJ1-4; clone size: .; V gene: TRBV5-1
CDR3 protein: CASSLPEDRGVTSNQPQHF; CDR3 DNA: TGTGCCAGCAGCTTACCCGAGGACAGGGGCGTTACTAGCAATCAGCCCCAGCATTTT; D gene: TRBD1; J gene: TRBJ1-5; clone size: .; V gene: TRBV7-4
CDR3 protein: CASSQEEDRAHSYEQYF; CDR3 DNA: TGCGCCAGCAGCCAAGAGGAGGACAGGGCCCACTCCTACGAGCAGTACTTC; D gene: TRBD1; J gene: TRBJ2-7; clone size: .; V gene: TRBV4-3
CDR3 protein: CSARDLNGGRGDGNTIYF; CDR3 DNA: TGCAGTGCTAGAGATCTCAATGGGGGCAGGGGTGATGGAAACACCATATATTTT; D gene: .; J gene: TRBJ1-3; clone size: once; V gene: TRBV20-1
CDR3 protein: CASSFVVGTQYF; CDR3 DNA: TGTGCCAGCAGCTTCGTAGTCGGCACGCAGTATTTT; D gene: .; J gene: TRBJ2-3; clone size: .; V gene: TRBV11-3
CDR3 protein: CASSYSKFQTQYF; CDR3 DNA: TGTGCCAGCAGTTACTCGAAGTTCCAGACCCAGTACTTC; D gene: .; J gene: TRBJ2-5; clone size: few; V gene: TRBV6-2/TRBV6-3
CDR3 protein: CSVAPRGAPMSFNYGYTF; CDR3 DNA: TGCAGCGTTGCACCAAGGGGGGCCCCTATGTCCTTTAACTATGGCTACACCTTC; D gene: .; J gene: TRBJ1-2; clone size: .; V gene: TRBV29-1